Presented here are 14 T cell receptor beta chains from one specimen sequenced in a study of blood T cells in healthy people across ages. With a J-beta primer mix and a sample-barcoded 5' primer, a second PCR ran about 7 to 12 cycles. From the 5' RACE reads, TCRdb called clonotypes with MiXCR, one entry per CDR3 protein. This sample yields hundreds of thousands of distinct CDR3 sequences, of which over 20% are seen a single time; 3% to 4.5% belongs to the top ten. The specimen was blood. These receptors originate from a man in his 70s in good health.

V and J are TRBV6-6 and TRBJ1-3; D remains unclear. This CDR3 region has 15 residues. Trimming stripped 7 bases from V and 0 bases from J, with 13 bases between. Germline CDR1 MNHNY, CDR2 SVGAGI (reference sequence). The CDR3: CASNADGDSGNTIYF. CDR3 in DNA: TGTGCCAGCAACGCTGACGGAGACTCTGGAAACACCATATATTTT.

This clonotype was detected only a few times. The genes are TRBV5-1 and TRBJ1-6; perhaps TRBD1 as D (6 bases). This CDR3 spans 14 amino acids. Germline CDR1 SGHRS, CDR2 YFSETQ. Trimming took 4 bases from V and 7 from J, leaving 12 bases between them. CDR3 nucleotides: TGCGCCAGCAGCATCGGACAGCTAAATTCACCCCTCCACTTT. It yields the protein CASSIGQLNSPLHF.

This rearrangement joins TRBV3-1 to TRBJ1-6, with 9 bases aligning to TRBD1. This CDR3 region has 16 residues. Germline values: CDR1 LGHDT, CDR2 YNNKEL (reference sequence). V dropped 1 base and J dropped 7; count of bases not matched to a gene: 5. The CDR3 is CASSQVLTGGNSPLHF. CDR3 sequence (DNA): TGTGCCAGCAGCCAAGTTCTTACAGGGGGCAATTCACCCCTCCACTTT.

The chain carries TRBV4-3 and TRBJ2-2; the D call may be TRBD1 or TRBD2 (7 bases each). Germline CDR1 reads LGHNA; CDR2 reads YSLEER. The CDR3 consists of 17 residues. The V end lost 1 base, the J end lost 3 bases, and 15 bases lay between the germline ends. CDR3 nucleotide sequence: TGCGCCAGCAGCCAAGGACGGGGAGGGGGCTACACCGGGGAGCTGTTTTTT. It codes for CASSQGRGGGYTGELFF.

This clonotype showed up just a few times. One junction end does not reproduce the germline sequence, and a read error may be involved. The V gene is TRBV29-1, the J gene TRBJ2-1; 9 positions agree with TRBD1. Germline V gene data show CDR1 as SQVTM and CDR2 as ANQGSEA. This CDR3 has 14 amino acids. CDR3 sequence: CSAMDRGYQETQDF. As DNA, the CDR3 is TGCAGCGCTATGGACAGGGGATATCAAGAGACCCAGGACTTC.

This clonotype was detected many times. The V and J genes are TRBV20-1 and TRBJ2-5, with 11 bases that match TRBD1. This CDR3 has 15 amino acids. V gave up 0 bases and J gave up 4 bases; unmatched junction bases: 4. Per germline, CDR1 DFQATT and CDR2 SNEGSKA (reference sequence). CDR3 in amino acids: CSARDGQGAAETQYF. The CDR3 coding sequence is TGCAGTGCTAGAGATGGACAGGGGGCTGCAGAGACCCAGTACTTC.

The J gene is TRBJ1-5, the V gene TRBV6-5, with D tentatively TRBD1 (6 bases). The CDR3 extends over 15 amino acids. With 6 bases removed from V and 5 bases from J, the gap between germline ends came to 17 bases. The germline V gene encodes CDR1 MNHEY and CDR2 SVGAGI. CDR3 nucleotide sequence: TGTGCCAGCAGACAAACACAGGGTCTCTATCAGCCCCAGCATTTT. It translates to CASRQTQGLYQPQHF.

This chain uses TRBV6-6 with TRBJ2-5; 9 nucleotides match TRBD2. The germline V gene has CDR1 MNHNY and CDR2 SVGAGI (reference sequence). The CDR3 totals 16 residues. J gave up 5 bases and V 2 bases, and 9 bases lay outside the gene matches. The CDR3 reads CASSYGAAGGWETQYF. CDR3 in DNA: TGTGCCAGCAGTTACGGAGCAGCGGGAGGTTGGGAGACCCAGTACTTC.

In its sample, this clonotype was seen a few times. The CDR3 DNA sequence: TGCAGCGTTGATCATAGTGGAGGGGTGATGAATGAGCAGTTCTTC. This translates into CSVDHSGGVMNEQFF. The gene calls are TRBV29-1 and TRBJ2-1; possibly TRBD2 for D (6 bases). This CDR3 spans 15 amino acids. Germline assignment: CDR1 SQVTM and CDR2 ANQGSEA. V was trimmed by 3 bases and J by 7 bases, leaving 19 bases between them.

The chain recombines TRBV20-1 with TRBJ2-5, with D perhaps matching TRBD1 (7 bases). This CDR3 has 14 residues. Germline V gene lookup returns CDR1 DFQATT and CDR2 SNEGSKA (reference sequence). V was pared by 2 bases and J by 4 bases, with 14 bases between. The CDR3 loop is CSARLQGTPETQYF. The CDR3 bases are TGCAGTGCTAGACTACAGGGGACTCCAGAGACCCAGTACTTC.

This chain uses TRBV7-2 with TRBJ1-6, with 7 bases matching TRBD1. Trimming at V came to 0 bases and at J to 6 bases, leaving 2 bases not matched to a gene. Per the germline V gene, CDR1 is SGHTA and CDR2 is FQGNSA. This CDR3 is 15 amino acids long. This CDR3 reads CASSLAGTANSPLHF. The CDR3 DNA reads as TGTGCCAGCAGCTTAGCCGGGACAGCTAATTCACCCCTCCACTTT.

This clonotype was detected a few times. This rearrangement joins TRBV7-2 to TRBJ2-5, with 12 nucleotides matching TRBD2. Germline CDR1 SGHTA, CDR2 FQGNSA. V lost 4 bases, J lost 3 bases, and 0 bases stayed unmatched. The CDR3 is 14 amino acids. The CDR3 nucleotides read TGTGCCAGCAGCTCTAGCGGGGGGGAAGAGACCCAGTACTTC. Translation: CASSSSGGEETQYF.

The chain carries TRBV5-1 and TRBJ2-1; D perhaps matches TRBD1 (5 bases). TRBJ2-7 explains the end of the DNA better; the J call may be wrong. CDR3 length equals 12 residues. Germline assignment: CDR1 SGHRS and CDR2 YFSETQ. CDR3 sequence (DNA): TGCGCCAGCAGCTTGGGGGGCCACGAGCAGTACTTC. Translating it yields CASSLGGHEQYF.

V is TRBV6-6 and J is TRBJ2-7; D call uncertain. Germline V lookup: CDR1 MNHNY, CDR2 SVGAGI (reference sequence). This CDR3 is 11 amino acids long. V was shortened by 4 bases and J by 6 bases, with 7 bases between the two germline ends. The CDR3 DNA sequence: TGTGCCAGCAGTTCGGACGTCGAGCAGTACTTC. This gives the protein CASSSDVEQYF.